A single sample is the source of the 17 T cell receptor beta chains below, sequenced in a study of blood T cells in healthy people across ages. Alongside a J-beta primer mix, a sample-barcoded 5' primer served in a second PCR lasting about 7 to 11 cycles. MiXCR, applied by TCRdb to the 5' RACE reads, yields one record per CDR3 protein. The sample has 650,000 to 950,000 distinct CDR3 sequences; under 55% are singletons. The material sequenced was blood. Every receptor here comes from a man aged 60 to 75 in good health.

V is TRBV6-1 and J is TRBJ1-4; no reliable D call. This CDR3 contains 13 residues. The germline gives CDR1 MNHNS, CDR2 SASEGT. The V and J ends lost 7 bases and 4 bases respectively, with 10 bases between them. In DNA, the CDR3 is TGTGCCAGCATGGGCGGTCTTAATGAAAAACTGTTTTTT. Amino acids: CASMGGLNEKLFF.

CDR3: CASSFEGHSYEQFF. The DNA for the CDR3 is TGTGCCAGCAGCTTCGAAGGACACTCTTATGAGCAGTTCTTC. The rearrangement joins TRBV11-3 to TRBJ2-1; weak D call: TRBD1 (5 bases). CDR3 length: 14 amino acids. Trimming cost V 3 bases and J 8 bases, with 14 bases left between them. Germline assignment: CDR1 SGHNT and CDR2 YENEEA.

This chain links TRBV29-1 with TRBJ1-5, with 7 positions matching TRBD1. Germline lookup yields CDR1 SQVTM and CDR2 ANQGSEA. The CDR3 contains 13 residues. The V and J ends lost 5 bases and 3 bases, in that order; junction bases with no gene match: 4. The CDR3 loop is CSVSRGNNQPQHF. CDR3 sequence (DNA): TGCAGCGTTTCCAGGGGGAACAATCAGCCCCAGCATTTT.

In this sample, this clonotype turned up a few times. The rearrangement uses TRBV4-1 and TRBJ2-5; either TRBD1 or TRBD2 may supply D (6 bases each). Germline CDR1 is MGHRA and CDR2 is YSYEKL. The V end lost 2 bases, the J end lost 7 bases, and 11 bases lay between the germline ends. The CDR3 runs 13 residues. CDR3 protein: CASSQNEGGTQYF. CDR3 bases: TGCGCCAGCAGCCAAAACGAGGGGGGGACCCAGTACTTC.

The chain is built from TRBV3-1 and TRBJ2-3; tentatively, D is TRBD2 (6 bases). V gave up 4 bases and J gave up 4 bases, with 21 bases separating them. CDR1 is LGHDT, CDR2 YNNKEL, per germline (reference sequence). CDR3 size: 17 residues. This CDR3 reads CASSPQMGGFSSDTQYF. The DNA for the CDR3 is TGTGCCAGCAGCCCACAGATGGGGGGTTTCAGCTCAGATACGCAGTATTTT.

The chain couples TRBV11-2 to TRBJ1-4; unclear D gene. Germline CDR1 reads SGHAT; CDR2 reads FQNNGV. This CDR3 region has 14 residues. The V end lost 0 bases, the J end lost 4 bases, and 6 bases lay between the germline ends. In nucleotides, the CDR3 is TGTGCCAGCAGCTTAGACGTGGATAATGAAAAACTGTTTTTT. Its translation is CASSLDVDNEKLFF.

The V call is TRBV7-6, the J call TRBJ2-1; D remains unclear. The CDR3 has 12 residues. CDR1 and CDR2 (germline): SGHVS, FNYEAQ. The V gene lost 4 bases and the J gene lost 5 bases, with 6 bases spanning the gap. The CDR3 loop is CASSSFNNEQFF. CDR3 DNA: TGTGCCAGCAGCTCATTTAACAATGAGCAGTTCTTC.

This clonotype has a handful of counts. V gene TRBV12-3 or TRBV12-4 combines with J gene TRBJ1-5; D is uncertain. The CDR3 has 16 amino acids. Trimming left V 3 bases short and J 0 bases short, with 12 bases between. The DNA for the CDR3 is TGTGCCAGCAGTTTTAAGGCAGACTATAGCAATCAGCCCCAGCATTTT. It yields the protein CASSFKADYSNQPQHF.

This sequence joins TRBV11-2 and TRBJ2-1, with 12 bases identical to TRBD2. Trimming at V came to 5 bases and at J to 4 bases, leaving 9 bases not matched to a gene. The CDR3 is 17 residues long. CDR1 is SGHAT and CDR2 is FQNNGV in the germline V gene. CDR3: CASSRLAGGPGYNEQFF. The CDR3 DNA is TGTGCCAGCAGCAGGCTAGCGGGGGGGCCTGGTTACAATGAGCAGTTCTTC.

This clonotype has just a few counts. For the CDR3, the DNA is TGCGCCAGCAGCCAAGGGGTAGCGGGGGTTGAGACCCAGTACTTC. This encodes CASSQGVAGVETQYF. The chain couples TRBV4-3 to TRBJ2-5; TRBD2 agrees at 9 bases. V was pared by 1 base and J by 5 bases, with 5 bases of the junction left unmatched. Per the germline V gene, CDR1 is LGHNA and CDR2 is YSLEER. The CDR3 spans 15 residues.

Many counts were recorded for this clonotype. The chain combines TRBV20-1 with TRBJ2-5; the match to TRBD2 covers 8 bases. CDR1 is DFQATT and CDR2 is SNEGSKA in the germline V gene (reference sequence). V was clipped by 0 bases and J by 4 bases; unmatched bases: 16. This CDR3 spans 18 amino acids. The CDR3 DNA sequence: TGCAGTGCTAGAGAATTCACCGGGTCGGGGGGGTCGGTAGAGACCCAGTACTTC. Translated: CSAREFTGSGGSVETQYF.

In its sample, this clonotype was seen a few times. The chain joins TRBV18 to TRBJ2-5; TRBD2 might be the D (5 bases). The length of the CDR3 is 16 residues. Germline lookup yields CDR1 KGHSH and CDR2 LQKENI. V lost 3 bases, J lost 2 bases, and 16 bases lay in between. CDR3 loop: CASSPIRGAAQETQYF. The CDR3 region has the DNA TGTGCCAGCTCACCGATCCGGGGAGCAGCTCAAGAGACCCAGTACTTC.

The chain has TRBV4-1 and TRBJ1-5, with 9 nucleotides matching TRBD1. V lost 0 bases and J lost 4; bases outside the gene matches: 1. The length of the CDR3 is 15 residues. Germline V gene data show CDR1 as MGHRA and CDR2 as YSYEKL. Here the CDR3 reads CASSQDGTGNQPQHF. As DNA, the CDR3 is TGCGCCAGCAGCCAAGATGGGACAGGGAATCAGCCCCAGCATTTT.

The chain uses TRBV7-2 and TRBJ2-7; D possibly corresponds to TRBD1 (6 bases). CDR1 and CDR2 (germline): SGHTA, FQGNSA. Trimming took 1 base from V and 3 from J, leaving 16 bases between them. This CDR3 comprises 16 residues. The CDR3 nucleotides read TGTGCCAGCAGCTTAGATCTAACAGGGTATCACTACGAGCAGTACTTC. Protein product: CASSLDLTGYHYEQYF.

The rearrangement uses TRBV6-2 or TRBV6-3 and TRBJ2-7; TRBD1 agrees at 10 bases. CDR3 length equals 14 residues. V lost 6 bases and J lost 5; bases outside the gene matches: 7. CDR1 MNHEY and CDR2 SVGEGT come from the germline V gene. The CDR3 sequence: CASSSGQGENEQYF. CDR3 coding DNA: TGTGCCAGCAGCAGCGGACAGGGGGAGAACGAGCAGTACTTC.

This sequence joins TRBV4-3 and TRBJ2-7; either TRBD1 or TRBD2 may supply D (5 bases each). Per the germline V gene, CDR1 is LGHNA and CDR2 is YSLEER. The CDR3 consists of 14 residues. Trimming shortened V by 2 bases and J by 3 bases, and 11 bases separated the two germline ends. The CDR3 nucleotides are TGCGCCAGCAGCCAATCCGGGGCTGGCTACGAGCAGTACTTC. Translating gives CASSQSGAGYEQYF.

This chain connects TRBV11-3 to TRBJ2-5; 13 bases align to TRBD2. The CDR3 consists of 17 residues. After removal of 5 bases from V and 2 bases from J, the junction contained 8 bases not matched to a gene. CDR1 SGHNT and CDR2 YENEEA come from the germline V gene. The CDR3 DNA reads TGTGCCAGCAGCCCCGGGGGACTAGCGGGGAGACAAGAGACCCAGTACTTC. Residues: CASSPGGLAGRQETQYF.